The 15 T cell receptor beta chains in this list originate from one sample, sequenced in a study of cytomegalovirus exposure and HLA in healthy donors. The primer mix had 60 Vbeta and 13 Jbeta primers. Clones were sequenced by immunoSEQ multiplex PCR, and TCRdb holds only the in-frame ones, with some missing. The repertoire includes 90,000 to 150,000 clones, about 73% of them detected once, and about 3.3% sits in the top ten. The sequenced material came from PBMCs. These receptors were obtained from a woman in her twenties or thirties in good health and CMV-seropositive.

The V gene is TRBV5-4, the J gene TRBJ1-1; 9 nucleotides agree with TRBD1. Germline loops: CDR1 SGHNT, CDR2 YYREEE (reference sequence). The CDR3 runs 17 residues. J lost 0 bases, V lost 4 bases, and 10 bases had no gene match. The DNA of the CDR3 is TGTGCCAGCAGCCCCCGGGGGACAGGGAGCATGAACACTGAAGCTTTCTTT. This sequence encodes CASSPRGTGSMNTEAFF.

The genes are TRBV6-6 and TRBJ1-5, with TRBD1 matching over 10 bases. The CDR3 is 16 residues long. V lost 7 bases and J lost 6; bases outside the gene matches: 12. Germline V lookup: CDR1 MNHNY, CDR2 SVGAGI (reference sequence). The DNA for the CDR3 is TGTGCCAGCACTCTAGGGGCAGGACAGGGGGGTCAGCCCCAGCATTTT. Translation: CASTLGAGQGGQPQHF.

This sequence joins TRBV10-3 and TRBJ1-4, with D uncertain. CDR1 ENHRY and CDR2 SYGVKD come from the germline V gene. The CDR3 loop spans 13 amino acids. V was cut by 10 bases and J by 6 bases, with 15 bases left in between. The CDR3 reads CATKTSIHEKLFF. The DNA of the CDR3 is TGTGCCACCAAGACATCTATTCATGAAAAACTGTTTTTT.

The rearrangement joins TRBV12-2 to TRBJ1-1. TRBV12-2 is termed a pseudogene. This CDR3 has 17 amino acids. The CDR3 is CASRLAYAKEMNTEAFF. CDR3 sequence (DNA): TGTGCAAGTCGCTTAGCGTATGCAAAAGAGATGAACACTGAAGCTTTCTTT.

V and J are TRBV28 and TRBJ1-1; 8 bases are shared with TRBD1. There are 12 residues in the CDR3. Germline V gives CDR1 MDHEN, CDR2 SYDVKM. V dropped 7 bases and J dropped 9; count of bases not matched to a gene: 7. This CDR3 is CASTRQGAKAFF. Here the CDR3 DNA reads TGTGCCAGCACCCGTCAGGGGGCCAAAGCTTTCTTT.

The V call is TRBV4-3, the J call TRBJ2-1, with a tentative D call TRBD1 (7 bases). The V end lost 0 bases, the J end lost 7 bases, and 22 bases lay between the germline ends. The germline V gene has CDR1 LGHNA and CDR2 YSLEER. CDR3 size: 18 residues. The CDR3 region has the DNA TGCGCCAGCAGCCAAGAAGGGGGCTGGGGGGAGGCGGAAAATGAGCAGTTCTTC. Protein product: CASSQEGGWGEAENEQFF.

The rearrangement joins TRBV15 to TRBJ1-6; D is undetermined. V lost 3 bases and J lost 7, with 7 bases in between. The length of the CDR3 is 13 residues. Germline CDR1 reads LNHNV; CDR2 reads YYDKDF (reference sequence). CDR3 sequence reads: CATSSGSNSPLHF. The CDR3 DNA is TGTGCCACCAGCAGCGGTTCCAATTCACCCCTCCACTTT.

The V call is TRBV7-9, the J call TRBJ1-2, with TRBD1 matching over 9 bases. The CDR3 sequence is 15 residues long. CDR1 is SEHNR and CDR2 is FQNEAQ in the germline V gene (reference sequence). With V trimmed by 2 bases and J by 5 bases, 6 bases remained unmatched. This chain's CDR3 is CASSLTGTGRYGYTF. CDR3 sequence (DNA): TGTGCCAGCAGCTTAACGGGGACAGGGAGGTATGGCTACACCTTC.

A few counts support this clone. J is TRBJ2-3 and V is TRBV5-6; TRBD2 matches 12 bases. With 0 bases clipped from V and 0 bases from J, the junction kept 5 bases outside the gene matches. Germline values: CDR1 SGHDT, CDR2 YYEEEE. The CDR3 length is 18 residues. The chain's CDR3 is CASSLGLAGGISTDTQYF. The CDR3 DNA reads as TGTGCCAGCAGCTTGGGGCTAGCGGGGGGGATTAGCACAGATACGCAGTATTTT.

The J gene is TRBJ1-5, the V gene TRBV6-6; 7 positions agree with TRBD1. Trimming cost V 6 bases and J 6 bases; bases outside gene matches: 8. The CDR3 sequence is 14 residues long. CDR1 is MNHNY and CDR2 is SVGAGI in the germline V gene (reference sequence). The CDR3 DNA reads as TGTGCCAGCAGCGCGGACAGGTTTGGTCAGCCCCAGCATTTT. Protein product: CASSADRFGQPQHF.

The chain links TRBV4-3 to TRBJ1-4; 8 bases fit TRBD1. This CDR3 comprises 19 residues. V lost 0 bases to trimming and J lost 4 bases; unmatched junction nucleotides: 13. CDR1 LGHNA and CDR2 YSLEER come from the germline V gene. The CDR3 is CASSQEGLGTGGINEKLFF. The CDR3 DNA sequence: TGCGCCAGCAGCCAAGAAGGGCTCGGGACAGGAGGTATTAATGAAAAACTGTTTTTT.

Worth noting for this clone: This same CDR3 is encoded by further DNA sequences in the sample. The rearrangement joins TRBV5-1 to TRBJ1-1, with 10 bases fitting TRBD1. Germline V gene lookup returns CDR1 SGHRS and CDR2 YFSETQ. This CDR3 has 15 residues. The J segment lost 2 bases and the V segment lost 0 bases, leaving 1 base of the junction unmatched. This chain's CDR3 is CASSLGTGGNTEAFF. The CDR3 nucleotides are TGCGCCAGCAGCTTGGGGACAGGGGGTAACACTGAAGCTTTCTTT.

The J gene is TRBJ1-4, the V gene TRBV7-3; D perhaps matches TRBD1 (5 bases). Germline V gene lookup returns CDR1 SGHTA and CDR2 FQGTGA. The CDR3 consists of 15 residues. V dropped 5 bases and J dropped 3 bases, with 13 bases sitting between them. CDR3 sequence reads: CASSVQGPPNEKLFF. CDR3 nucleotides: TGTGCCAGCAGCGTGCAGGGTCCACCTAATGAAAAACTGTTTTTT.

The rearrangement joins TRBV19 to TRBJ2-5, with D maybe TRBD1 (6 bases). V lost 8 bases and J lost 5, with 15 bases in between. Looked up from germline, CDR1 is LNHDA and CDR2 is SQIVND (reference sequence). The CDR3 spans 13 residues. The CDR3 DNA follows: TGTGCCAGTGGGCCGCAGGGGCACGAGACCCAGTACTTC. It is translated as CASGPQGHETQYF.

The rearrangement links TRBV7-9 to TRBJ2-7; D ambiguous. This CDR3 is 15 amino acids long. The V end lost 1 base, the J end lost 3 bases, and 13 bases lay between the germline ends. Looked up from germline, CDR1 is SEHNR and CDR2 is FQNEAQ (reference sequence). For the CDR3, the DNA is TGTGCCAGCAGCTTAGTGCCGGCGGAGAACTACGAGCAGTACTTC. This codes for CASSLVPAENYEQYF.